The clone carrying this T cell receptor (beta chain) came up many times. Its antigen is undetermined. The sample originates from a study of CD8 T cells in ankylosing spondylitis. Study outcomes and limitations: Within ankylosing spondylitis blood, a TCR beta motif made up of eight highly homologous variants appeared to be characteristic.

V dropped 5 bases and J dropped 4 bases, with 20 bases sitting between them. This CDR3 region has 16 residues. Germline V gives CDR1 SEHNR, CDR2 FQNEAQ (reference sequence). From the 5' RACE reads, TCRdb called clonotypes with MiXCR, one entry per CDR3 protein. The data hold 200,000 to 300,000 distinct CDR3 sequences, with around 7.8% observed a single time. This TCR was sampled from a male donor with ankylosing spondylitis or in good health (not recorded which). The rearrangement joins TRBV7-9 to TRBJ1-1; D perhaps matches TRBD1 (6 bases). Sequenced material: blood, either unsorted or a sorted T cell fraction (not recorded which). The CDR3 is CASSPSAGHPSTEAFF. CDR3 sequence (DNA): TGTGCCAGCAGCCCCTCGGCGGGACACCCAAGCACTGAAGCTTTCTTT.